Below, 24 T cell receptor beta chains from the same sample are listed, as sequenced in a study of cytomegalovirus exposure and HLA in healthy donors. PCR amplification relied on 60 Vbeta primers (plus 13 Jbeta primers). Sequencing was performed with immunoSEQ multiplex PCR; in TCRdb, only in-frame clones are kept and a portion is missing. The sample has around 150,000 clones, about four fifths seen once. The sequenced sample consisted of PBMCs. The receptor source for this set is a male donor in good health and CMV-seronegative.

This chain connects TRBV2 to TRBJ1-1, with a tentative D call TRBD1 (5 bases). CDR1 is SNHLY and CDR2 is FYNNEI in the germline V gene. This CDR3 is 14 amino acids long. Deletions cut 6 bases from V and 4 bases from J, with 15 bases between. CDR3 in amino acids: CASRTQVLTTEAFF. The CDR3 nucleotides are TGTGCCAGCAGGACACAGGTGCTTACCACTGAAGCTTTCTTT.

The rearrangement uses TRBV19 and TRBJ2-5; TRBD1 agrees at 9 bases. Germline V lookup: CDR1 LNHDA, CDR2 SQIVND (reference sequence). V lost 5 bases to trimming and J lost 1 base; unmatched junction nucleotides: 2. The CDR3 is 14 residues long. CDR3 sequence reads: CASSLQGAQETQYF. The CDR3 nucleotides are TGTGCCAGTAGTTTACAGGGGGCCCAAGAGACCCAGTACTTC.

The chain joins TRBV14 to TRBJ2-7, with 13 positions matching TRBD2. Germline values: CDR1 SGHDN, CDR2 FVKESK. J lost 6 bases, V lost 4 bases, and 3 bases had no gene match. The CDR3 consists of 14 residues. In nucleotides, the CDR3 is TGTGCCAGCAGCCGGACTAGCGGGGGCGGCGAGCAGTACTTC. Translation: CASSRTSGGGEQYF. Full variable domain (outside the CDR3, taken from reference TRBV14 and TRBJ2-7): EAGVTQFPSHSVIEKGQTVTLRCDPISGHDNLYWYRRVMGKEIKFLLHFVKESKQDESGMPNNRFLAERTGGTYSTLKVQPAELEDSGVYFCASSRTSGGGEQYFGPGTRLTVT.

The genes are TRBV5-4 and TRBJ2-5; D possibly corresponds to TRBD1 (6 bases). This CDR3 spans 15 amino acids. Germline CDR1 reads SGHNT; CDR2 reads YYREEE (reference sequence). Trimming shortened V by 0 bases and J by 2 bases, and 11 bases separated the two germline ends. The CDR3 DNA reads TGTGCCAGCAGCTTGGGGGGGCGGGTTCAAGAGACCCAGTACTTC. Translated: CASSLGGRVQETQYF. Full variable domain (missing parts from reference TRBV5-4 and TRBJ2-5): ETGVTQSPTHLIKTRGQQVTLRCSSQSGHNTVSWYQQALGQGPQFIFQYYREEENGRGNFPPRFSGLQFPNYSSELNVNALELDDSALYLCASSLGGRVQETQYFGPGTRLLVL.

This clone has only a few counts. The rearrangement links TRBV11-2 to TRBJ2-1, with D possibly TRBD1 on 5 matching bases. Germline assignment: CDR1 SGHAT and CDR2 FQNNGV. The CDR3 has 12 amino acids. V was pared by 5 bases and J by 7 bases, with 9 bases between. CDR3 amino acids: CASSPTENEQFF. CDR3 DNA: TGTGCCAGCAGCCCGACAGAAAATGAGCAGTTCTTC.

This clone came up once. The V call is TRBV5-1, the J call TRBJ2-1, with TRBD2 matching 10 bases. CDR1 and CDR2 (germline): SGHRS, YFSETQ. V lost 0 bases to trimming and J lost 4 bases; unmatched junction nucleotides: 4. This CDR3 spans 16 amino acids. CDR3 in DNA: TGCGCCAGCAGCTTGGTGCTAGCGGGGGATTACAATGAGCAGTTCTTC. Its protein is CASSLVLAGDYNEQFF.

A single count supports this clone. The chain links TRBV29-1 to TRBJ2-1; D is possibly TRBD1 (6 bases). The CDR3 loop spans 12 amino acids. V lost 5 bases and J 5 bases, leaving 10 bases between the germline ends. Germline V gene sequence: CDR1 SQVTM, CDR2 ANQGSEA. The CDR3: CSVQGQHNEQFF. The CDR3 region has the DNA TGCAGCGTTCAGGGGCAACACAATGAGCAGTTCTTC.

Comments on this clone: The junction departs from the called germline gene at one end, perhaps through a read error. The rearrangement uses TRBV7-9 and TRBJ1-3; a possible D gene is TRBD1 (5 bases). This CDR3 is built from 16 residues. The germline V gene has CDR1 SEHNR and CDR2 FQNEAQ (reference sequence). CDR3 loop: CASSSPRAQGGTTIYF. Written as DNA, the CDR3 is TGTGCCAGCAGCTCACCCCGGGCCCAGGGCGGAACCACCATATATTTT.

This chain uses TRBV19 with TRBJ2-2; the match to TRBD1 covers 7 bases. The junction had 2 bases not matched to a gene; V was cut back by 4 bases and J by 3 bases. Germline lookup yields CDR1 LNHDA and CDR2 SQIVND (reference sequence). This CDR3 comprises 14 residues. The CDR3 here is CASSKQGYTGELFF. CDR3 nucleotides: TGTGCCAGTAGTAAACAGGGGTACACCGGGGAGCTGTTTTTT.

The J gene is TRBJ2-2, the V gene TRBV18, with a possible D match to TRBD1 (6 bases). CDR1 is KGHSH and CDR2 is LQKENI in the germline V gene. V gave up 4 bases and J gave up 0 bases, with 12 bases separating them. The CDR3 is made up of 16 amino acids. The CDR3 reads CASSRRTASNTGELFF. The DNA for the CDR3 is TGTGCCAGCTCACGAAGGACAGCTTCGAACACCGGGGAGCTGTTTTTT.

The gene calls are TRBV29-1 and TRBJ2-3; 13 positions agree with TRBD2. CDR1 and CDR2 (germline): SQVTM, ANQGSEA. The CDR3 is made up of 16 amino acids. With V trimmed by 4 bases and J by 5 bases, 9 bases remained unmatched. The CDR3 DNA reads TGCAGCGTTGCTCCGACTAGCGGGGGGCTTGGAGATACGCAGTATTTT. Translated: CSVAPTSGGLGDTQYF.

V is TRBV11-2 and J is TRBJ2-7; TRBD1 might be the D (5 bases). Per the germline V gene, CDR1 is SGHAT and CDR2 is FQNNGV. The V end lost 1 base, the J end lost 5 bases, and 9 bases lay between the germline ends. The CDR3 consists of 13 residues. CDR3 sequence (DNA): TGTGCCAGCAGCTTAGGCAGGGCCCACGAGCAGTACTTC. Encoded protein: CASSLGRAHEQYF.

This sequence joins TRBV19 and TRBJ1-5; a possible D gene is TRBD1 (5 bases). V lost 10 bases, J lost 2 bases, and 12 bases lay in between. The length of the CDR3 is 13 residues. Per the germline V gene, CDR1 is LNHDA and CDR2 is SQIVND (reference sequence). CDR3 residues: CATQGRGNQPQHF. The DNA for the CDR3 is TGTGCCACCCAGGGCAGGGGCAATCAGCCCCAGCATTTT.

The rearrangement joins TRBV7-2 to TRBJ1-2; 8 positions match TRBD1. Germline V gene data show CDR1 as SGHTA and CDR2 as FQGNSA. The CDR3 runs to 13 residues. V lost 3 bases, J lost 7 bases, and 4 bases stayed unmatched. The CDR3: CASSFTGGSGYTF. CDR3 sequence (DNA): TGTGCCAGCAGCTTCACAGGGGGTAGTGGCTACACCTTC.

The chain is built from TRBV27 and TRBJ1-2, with D perhaps TRBD1 (5 bases). The V end lost 5 bases, the J end lost 4 bases, and 17 bases lay between the germline ends. The CDR3 totals 15 residues. Germline loops: CDR1 MNHEY, CDR2 SMNVEV (reference sequence). The CDR3: CASSPSGGTGYGYTF. CDR3 in DNA: TGTGCCAGCAGTCCTTCGGGGGGGACGGGCTATGGCTACACCTTC.

This clone occurred a few times. This sequence joins TRBV29-1 and TRBJ2-3, with a weak D call TRBD1 (5 bases). Trimming cost V 7 bases and J 4 bases, with 15 bases left between them. Per germline, CDR1 SQVTM and CDR2 ANQGSEA. CDR3 size: 13 residues. The DNA for the CDR3 is TGCAGCGCCGGTGGGGCCTTCCCAGATACGCAGTATTTT. Amino acid sequence: CSAGGAFPDTQYF.

Only a few counts were recorded for this clone. V and J are TRBV30 and TRBJ2-5, with TRBD1 as a possible D gene (5 bases). Germline V lookup: CDR1 GTSNPN, CDR2 SVGIG (reference sequence). V lost 4 bases, J lost 5 bases, and 14 bases lay in between. This CDR3 is built from 13 residues. In DNA, the CDR3 is TGTGCCTGGACCTCAGGGATCTGGGAGACCCAGTACTTC. This codes for CAWTSGIWETQYF.

V gene TRBV7-2 combines with J gene TRBJ2-5; 10 bases line up with TRBD2. CDR3 length: 16 amino acids. The junction had 8 bases not matched to a gene; V was cut back by 5 bases and J by 2 bases. Germline V gives CDR1 SGHTA, CDR2 FQGNSA. The chain's CDR3 is CASSPSGSGGQETQYF. The CDR3 bases are TGTGCCAGCAGCCCCAGTGGTAGCGGGGGGCAAGAGACCCAGTACTTC.

This chain joins TRBV7-2 and TRBJ2-3, with 8 bases matching TRBD2. The junction had 2 bases not matched to a gene; V was cut back by 3 bases and J by 0 bases. In germline, CDR1 is SGHTA, CDR2 FQGNSA. The CDR3 contains 15 residues. In nucleotides, the CDR3 is TGTGCCAGCAGCTTCGGGGGGGTCAGCACAGATACGCAGTATTTT. This codes for CASSFGGVSTDTQYF. Full variable domain (outside the CDR3, taken from reference TRBV7-2 and TRBJ2-3): GAGVSQSPSNKVTEKGKDVELRCDPISGHTALYWYRQSLGQGLEFLIYFQGNSAPDKSGLPSDRFSAERTGGSVSTLTIQRTQQEDSAVYLCASSFGGVSTDTQYFGPGTRLTVL.

V usage is TRBV9 and J usage is TRBJ2-3; TRBD2 matches 7 bases. V lost 2 bases and J lost 6; bases outside the gene matches: 6. Germline CDR1 and CDR2: SGDLS and YYNGEE. The CDR3 is made up of 14 amino acids. The CDR3 coding sequence is TGTGCCAGCAGCGTTATAGGGCGGGAGGATACGCAGTATTTT. This translates into CASSVIGREDTQYF.

The chain employs TRBV5-1 and TRBJ2-6; no firm D call. Germline V CDR1 and CDR2: SGHRS, YFSETQ. This CDR3 has 14 amino acids. Trimming removed 5 bases from V and 2 bases from J, with 8 bases in between. The CDR3 protein is CASRKSTGANVLTF. CDR3 in DNA: TGCGCCAGCAGAAAGAGTACTGGGGCCAACGTCCTGACTTTC.

V usage is TRBV5-4 and J usage is TRBJ1-2; 11 bases fit TRBD1. The CDR3 is 14 amino acids. The junction had 7 bases not matched to a gene; V was cut back by 5 bases and J by 7 bases. CDR1 and CDR2 (germline): SGHNT, YYREEE (reference sequence). The DNA of the CDR3 is TGTGCCAGCAGTTCGCGGGACAGGGGGTCTGGCTACACCTTC. Its translation: CASSSRDRGSGYTF.

The chain uses TRBV19 and TRBJ2-1, with 11 nucleotides matching TRBD2. The CDR3 has 17 residues. CDR1 is LNHDA, CDR2 SQIVND, per germline (reference sequence). J gave up 4 bases and V 1 base, and 6 bases lay outside the gene matches. In nucleotides, the CDR3 is TGTGCCAGTAGTATAGGCCTAGCGGGGGGTTATTACAATGAGCAGTTCTTC. Protein product: CASSIGLAGGYYNEQFF.

V and J are TRBV4-3 and TRBJ2-2, with D perhaps matching TRBD1 (5 bases). V dropped 1 base and J dropped 3 bases, with 12 bases sitting between them. Germline V gives CDR1 LGHNA, CDR2 YSLEER. The CDR3 has 16 amino acids. Here the CDR3 reads CASSQGGALYTGELFF. In DNA form, the CDR3 reads TGCGCCAGCAGCCAAGGTGGGGCTCTCTACACCGGGGAGCTGTTTTTT.